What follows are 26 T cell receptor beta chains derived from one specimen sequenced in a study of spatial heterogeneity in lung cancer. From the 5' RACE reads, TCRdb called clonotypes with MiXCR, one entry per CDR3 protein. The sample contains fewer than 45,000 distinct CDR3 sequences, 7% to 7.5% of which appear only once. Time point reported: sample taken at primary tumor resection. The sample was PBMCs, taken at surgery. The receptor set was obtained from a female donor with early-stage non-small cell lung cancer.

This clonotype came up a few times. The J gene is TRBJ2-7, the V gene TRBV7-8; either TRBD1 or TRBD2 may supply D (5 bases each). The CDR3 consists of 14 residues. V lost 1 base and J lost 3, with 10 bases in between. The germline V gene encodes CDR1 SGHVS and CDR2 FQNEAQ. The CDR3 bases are TGTGCCAGCAGCTTAGGAGGGGACCACTACGAGCAGTACTTC. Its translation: CASSLGGDHYEQYF.

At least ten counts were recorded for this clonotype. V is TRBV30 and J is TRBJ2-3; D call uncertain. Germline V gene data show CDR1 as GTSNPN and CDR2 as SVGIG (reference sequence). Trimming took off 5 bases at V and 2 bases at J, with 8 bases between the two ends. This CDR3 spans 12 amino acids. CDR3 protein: CAWVEATDTQYF. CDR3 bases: TGTGCCTGGGTGGAAGCCACAGATACGCAGTATTTT. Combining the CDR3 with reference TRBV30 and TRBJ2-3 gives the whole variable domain SQTIHQWPATLVQPVGSPLSLECTVEGTSNPNLYWYRQAAGRGLQLLFYSVGIGQISSEVPQNLSASRPQDRQFILSSKKLLLSDSGFYLCAWVEATDTQYFGPGTRLTVL.

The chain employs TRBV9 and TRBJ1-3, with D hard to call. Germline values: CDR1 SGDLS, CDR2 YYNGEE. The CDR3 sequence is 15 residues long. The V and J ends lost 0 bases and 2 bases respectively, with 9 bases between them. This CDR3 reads CASSVGVGAGNTIYF. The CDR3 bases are TGTGCCAGCAGCGTAGGGGTTGGGGCTGGAAACACCATATATTTT.

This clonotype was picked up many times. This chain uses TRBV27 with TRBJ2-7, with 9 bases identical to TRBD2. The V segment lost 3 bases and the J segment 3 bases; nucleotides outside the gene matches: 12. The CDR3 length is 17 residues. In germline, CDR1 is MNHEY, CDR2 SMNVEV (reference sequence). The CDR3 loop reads CASSLRRPASGNYEQYF. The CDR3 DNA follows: TGTGCCAGCAGTTTGAGACGTCCCGCTAGCGGGAACTACGAGCAGTACTTC.

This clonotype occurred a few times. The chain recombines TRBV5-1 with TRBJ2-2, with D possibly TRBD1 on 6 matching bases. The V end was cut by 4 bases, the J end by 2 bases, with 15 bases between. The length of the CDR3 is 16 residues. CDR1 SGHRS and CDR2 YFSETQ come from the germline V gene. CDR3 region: CASSPRGRGNTGELFF. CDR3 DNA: TGCGCCAGCAGCCCCAGGGGTCGGGGAAACACCGGGGAGCTGTTTTTT. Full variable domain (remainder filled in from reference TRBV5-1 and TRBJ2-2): KAGVTQTPRYLIKTRGQQVTLSCSPISGHRSVSWYQQTPGQGLQFLFEYFSETQRNKGNFPGRFSGRQFSNSRSEMNVSTLELGDSALYLCASSPRGRGNTGELFFGEGSRLTVL.

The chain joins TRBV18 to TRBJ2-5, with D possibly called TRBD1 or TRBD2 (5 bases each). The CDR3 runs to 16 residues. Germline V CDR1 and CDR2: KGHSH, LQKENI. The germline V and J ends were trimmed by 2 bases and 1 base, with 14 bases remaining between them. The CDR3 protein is CASSPFGTALQETQYF. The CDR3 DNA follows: TGTGCCAGCTCACCATTCGGGACGGCTCTCCAAGAGACCCAGTACTTC.

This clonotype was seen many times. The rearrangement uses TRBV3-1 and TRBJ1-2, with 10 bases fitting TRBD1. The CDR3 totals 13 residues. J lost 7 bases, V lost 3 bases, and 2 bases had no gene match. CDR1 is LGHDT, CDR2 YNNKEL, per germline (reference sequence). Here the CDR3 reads CASSHDRGLGYTF. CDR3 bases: TGTGCCAGCAGCCATGACAGGGGGCTTGGCTACACCTTC.

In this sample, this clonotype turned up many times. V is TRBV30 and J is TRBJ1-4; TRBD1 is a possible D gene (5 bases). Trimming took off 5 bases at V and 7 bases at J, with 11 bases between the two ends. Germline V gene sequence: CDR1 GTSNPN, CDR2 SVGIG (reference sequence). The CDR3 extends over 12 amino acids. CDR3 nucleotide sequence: TGTGCCTGGGATGAGGGGACTGAAAAACTGTTTTTT. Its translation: CAWDEGTEKLFF.

The CDR3 reads CASRVDRATYGYTF. CDR3 in DNA: TGTGCCAGCAGGGTCGACAGGGCGACCTATGGCTACACCTTC. The J gene is TRBJ1-2, the V gene TRBV2, with 7 bases lining up with TRBD1. The CDR3 is made up of 14 amino acids. Germline trimming cut 6 bases from V and 4 bases from J; bases unmatched to any gene: 8. CDR1 and CDR2 from the germline V gene are SNHLY and FYNNEI.

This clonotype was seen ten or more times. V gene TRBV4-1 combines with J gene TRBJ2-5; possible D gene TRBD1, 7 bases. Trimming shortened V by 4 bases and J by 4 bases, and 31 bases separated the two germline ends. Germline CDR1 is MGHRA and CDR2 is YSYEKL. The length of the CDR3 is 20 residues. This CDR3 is CASSPGQEGQAGLGGETQYF. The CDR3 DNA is TGCGCCAGCAGCCCAGGGCAAGAAGGACAGGCGGGATTAGGGGGAGAGACCCAGTACTTC.

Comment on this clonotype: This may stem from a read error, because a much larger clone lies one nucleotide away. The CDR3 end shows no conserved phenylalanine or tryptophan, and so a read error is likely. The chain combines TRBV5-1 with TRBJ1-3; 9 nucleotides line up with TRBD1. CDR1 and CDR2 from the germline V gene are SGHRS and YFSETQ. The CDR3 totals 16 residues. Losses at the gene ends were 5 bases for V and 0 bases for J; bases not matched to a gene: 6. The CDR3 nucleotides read TGCGCCAGCAGAATGGGGACAGGGAACTCTGGAAACACCATATATTCT. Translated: CASRMGTGNSGNTIYS.

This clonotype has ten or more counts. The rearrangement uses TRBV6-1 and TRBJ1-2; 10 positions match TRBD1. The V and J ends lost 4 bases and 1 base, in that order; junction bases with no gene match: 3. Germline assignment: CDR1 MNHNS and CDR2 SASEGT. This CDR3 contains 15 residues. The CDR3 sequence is CASSGDRGLNYGYTF. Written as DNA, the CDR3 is TGTGCCAGCAGTGGGGACAGGGGTCTTAACTATGGCTACACCTTC.

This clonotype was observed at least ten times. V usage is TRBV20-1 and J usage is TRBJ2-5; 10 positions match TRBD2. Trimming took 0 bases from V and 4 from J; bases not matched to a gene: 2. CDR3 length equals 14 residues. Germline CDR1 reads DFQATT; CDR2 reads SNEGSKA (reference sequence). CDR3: CSARDRLAGETQYF. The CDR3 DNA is TGCAGTGCTAGAGACCGACTAGCGGGAGAGACCCAGTACTTC.

DNA for the CDR3: TGTGCCAGCAGCAGTCTCTCTGGGGCCAACGTCCTGACTTTC. This encodes CASSSLSGANVLTF. The gene calls are TRBV7-8 and TRBJ2-6, with D uncertain. Germline V gene sequence: CDR1 SGHVS, CDR2 FQNEAQ. The CDR3 extends over 14 amino acids. Trimming took 5 bases from V and 0 from J, leaving 5 bases between them.

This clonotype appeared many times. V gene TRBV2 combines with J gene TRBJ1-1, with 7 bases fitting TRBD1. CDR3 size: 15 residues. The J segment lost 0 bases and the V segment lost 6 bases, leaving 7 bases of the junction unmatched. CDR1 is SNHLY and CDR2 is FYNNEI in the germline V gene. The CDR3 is CASRGAGGMNTEAFF. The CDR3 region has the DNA TGTGCCAGCAGGGGTGCAGGGGGGATGAACACTGAAGCTTTCTTT.

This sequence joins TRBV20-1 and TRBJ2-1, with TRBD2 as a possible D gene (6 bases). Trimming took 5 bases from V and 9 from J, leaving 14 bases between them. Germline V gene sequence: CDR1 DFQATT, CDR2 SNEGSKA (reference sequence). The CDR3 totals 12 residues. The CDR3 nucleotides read TGCAGTGCTTCTACAGGAGGGGTTGAGCAGTTCTTC. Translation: CSASTGGVEQFF.

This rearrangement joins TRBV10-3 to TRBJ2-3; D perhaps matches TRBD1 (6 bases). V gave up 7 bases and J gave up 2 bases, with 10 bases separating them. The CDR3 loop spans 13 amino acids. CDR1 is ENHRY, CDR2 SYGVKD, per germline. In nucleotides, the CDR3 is TGTGCCATCAAAGGGACATCCACAGATACGCAGTATTTT. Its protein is CAIKGTSTDTQYF.

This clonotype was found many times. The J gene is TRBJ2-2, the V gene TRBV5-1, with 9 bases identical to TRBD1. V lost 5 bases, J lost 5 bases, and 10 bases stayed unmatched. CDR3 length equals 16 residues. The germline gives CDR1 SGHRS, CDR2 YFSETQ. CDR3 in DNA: TGCGCCAGCAGAAGTACCGGGACAGGGTTTACCGGGGAGCTGTTTTTT. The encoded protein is CASRSTGTGFTGELFF.

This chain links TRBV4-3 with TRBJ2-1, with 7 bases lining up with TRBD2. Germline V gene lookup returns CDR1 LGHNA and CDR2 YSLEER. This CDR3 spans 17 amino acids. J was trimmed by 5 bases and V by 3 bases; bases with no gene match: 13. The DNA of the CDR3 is TGCGCCAGCAGCCACCCCCCGGGAGGAGTACCCAACAATGAGCAGTTCTTC. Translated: CASSHPPGGVPNNEQFF.

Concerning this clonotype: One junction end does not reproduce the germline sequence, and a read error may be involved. CDR3 amino acids: CASCYSVGDSGGAQYF. The DNA for the CDR3 is TGTGCCAGCTGTTACTCAGTTGGGGACAGTGGGGGTGCCCAGTACTTC. The gene calls are TRBV6-6 and TRBJ2-5, with TRBD1 matching over 7 bases. CDR1 is MNHNY and CDR2 is SVGAGI in the germline V gene (reference sequence). The CDR3 runs 16 residues.

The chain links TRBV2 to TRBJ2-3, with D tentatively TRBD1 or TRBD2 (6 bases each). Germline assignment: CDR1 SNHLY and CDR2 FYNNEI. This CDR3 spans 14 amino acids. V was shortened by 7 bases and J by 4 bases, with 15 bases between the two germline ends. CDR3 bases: TGTGCCAGCACAGAGGACGGGGGCTCAGATACGCAGTATTTT. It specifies CASTEDGGSDTQYF.

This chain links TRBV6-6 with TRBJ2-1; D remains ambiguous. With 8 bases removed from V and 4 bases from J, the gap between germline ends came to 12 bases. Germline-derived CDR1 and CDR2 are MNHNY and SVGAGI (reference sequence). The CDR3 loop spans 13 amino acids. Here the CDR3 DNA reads TGTGCCAGCGAACCTCAGAGTTACAATGAGCAGTTCTTC. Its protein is CASEPQSYNEQFF.

The CDR3 reads CASSPVGRSYSGNTIYF. CDR3 in DNA: TGTGCCAGCTCACCGGTGGGACGGAGCTATTCTGGAAACACCATATATTTT. The chain combines TRBV18 with TRBJ1-3; tentatively, D is TRBD1 (5 bases). There are 17 residues in the CDR3. The V end was cut by 3 bases, the J end by 1 base, with 16 bases between. Germline-derived CDR1 and CDR2 are KGHSH and LQKENI.

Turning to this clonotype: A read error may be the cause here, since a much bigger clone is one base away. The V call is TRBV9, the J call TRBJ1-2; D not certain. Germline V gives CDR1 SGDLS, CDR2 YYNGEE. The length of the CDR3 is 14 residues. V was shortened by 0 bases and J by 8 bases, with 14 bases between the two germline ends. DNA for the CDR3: TGTGCCAGCAGCGTAGAAGAGGGAATTGAGGGCTACACCTTC. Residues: CASSVEEGIEGYTF.

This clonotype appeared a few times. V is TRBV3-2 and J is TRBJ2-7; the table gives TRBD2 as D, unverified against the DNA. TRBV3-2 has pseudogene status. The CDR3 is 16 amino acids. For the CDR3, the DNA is TGTGCCAGCAGCTCCGCATCTAGTTACTCATCCTACGAGCAGTACTTC. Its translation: CASSSASSYSSYEQYF.

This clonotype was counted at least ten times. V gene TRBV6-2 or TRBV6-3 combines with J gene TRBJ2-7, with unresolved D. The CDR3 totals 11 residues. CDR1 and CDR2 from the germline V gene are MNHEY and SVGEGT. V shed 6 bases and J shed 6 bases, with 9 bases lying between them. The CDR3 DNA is TGTGCCAGCAGCTCTCTCCTCGAGCAGTACTTC. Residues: CASSSLLEQYF.